These 23 T cell receptor beta chains came from one sample sequenced in a study of cytomegalovirus exposure and HLA in healthy donors. The PCR contained 60 Vbeta and 13 Jbeta primers. Sequencing used immunoSEQ multiplex PCR; TCRdb keeps in-frame clones, though not all of them. The table lists 250,000 to 350,000 clones, roughly 89% of them singletons. Material for sequencing was PBMCs. The origin of the receptors is a man aged 40-49 years in good health and CMV-seropositive.

CDR3 region: CASSPRDRTNSPLHF. CDR3 DNA: TGTGCCAGCAGCCCCCGGGACAGGACTAATTCACCCCTCCACTTT. The V and J genes are TRBV27 and TRBJ1-6; TRBD1 matches at 8 bases. This CDR3 is built from 15 residues. Germline CDR1 and CDR2: MNHEY and SMNVEV (reference sequence). Trimming at V came to 6 bases and at J to 6 bases, leaving 7 bases not matched to a gene.

V and J are TRBV4-2 and TRBJ2-7; the D gene is possibly TRBD2 (7 bases). V shed 5 bases and J shed 1 base, with 18 bases lying between them. From germline, CDR1 is LGHNA and CDR2 YNFKEQ. This CDR3 has 16 residues. CDR3 nucleotide sequence: TGTGCCAGCAGCACAAGACGGGGGGCAGGGTCCTACGAGCAGTACTTC. It encodes CASSTRRGAGSYEQYF.

This clone came up once. The CDR3 spells CASSESGAGGANVLTF. The DNA of the CDR3 is TGCGCCAGCAGCGAATCAGGGGCGGGTGGGGCCAACGTCCTGACTTTC. V and J are TRBV4-1 and TRBJ2-6, with a possible D match to TRBD1 (6 bases). Trimming pared 5 bases from V and 3 bases from J, leaving 14 bases between. The CDR3 length is 16 residues. Looked up from germline, CDR1 is MGHRA and CDR2 is YSYEKL.

The J gene is TRBJ2-1, the V gene TRBV29-1; D ambiguous. V lost 3 bases to trimming and J lost 5 bases, with 8 bases between them. CDR3 length: 12 amino acids. Germline CDR1 reads SQVTM; CDR2 reads ANQGSEA. CDR3: CSVDVENNEQFF. The CDR3 DNA is TGCAGCGTTGATGTTGAGAACAATGAGCAGTTCTTC.

Notes on this clone: This CDR3 is also generated by other DNA sequences in the sample. The chain has TRBV9 and TRBJ2-7, with D possibly being TRBD1 (5 bases). The CDR3 covers 15 residues. V lost 0 bases, J lost 3 bases, and 13 bases lay in between. The germline V gene encodes CDR1 SGDLS and CDR2 YYNGEE. CDR3 in amino acids: CASSVGPGFSYEQYF. The DNA of the CDR3 is TGTGCCAGCAGCGTAGGCCCAGGGTTCAGCTACGAGCAGTACTTC.

The rearrangement uses TRBV6-5 and TRBJ2-3; D possibly corresponds to TRBD1 (5 bases). V dropped 2 bases and J dropped 3 bases, with 12 bases sitting between them. This CDR3 has 15 amino acids. CDR1 is MNHEY and CDR2 is SVGAGI in the germline V gene. The CDR3 bases are TGTGCCAGCAGTTACGCTCAGGGTGCAACAGATACGCAGTATTTT. Protein: CASSYAQGATDTQYF.

The V and J genes are TRBV13 and TRBJ2-1; 9 nucleotides line up with TRBD1. The V segment lost 6 bases and the J segment 0 bases; nucleotides outside the gene matches: 0. The CDR3 covers 14 residues. CDR1 is PRHDT and CDR2 is FYEKMQ in the germline V gene (reference sequence). The DNA for the CDR3 is TGTGCCAGCAGGGACAGGGGCTCCTACAATGAGCAGTTCTTC. This codes for CASRDRGSYNEQFF.

The chain combines TRBV5-5 with TRBJ2-6; D unresolved. The germline V gene encodes CDR1 SGHKS and CDR2 YYEKEE (reference sequence). V dropped 4 bases and J dropped 0 bases, with 8 bases sitting between them. This CDR3 is built from 15 residues. For the CDR3, the DNA is TGTGCCAGCAGCGTTACGAGCTCTGGGGCCAACGTCCTGACTTTC. Residues: CASSVTSSGANVLTF.

The chain recombines TRBV7-8 with TRBJ2-5, with D perhaps TRBD1 (8 bases). V was pared by 5 bases and J by 4 bases, with 17 bases between. The germline gives CDR1 SGHVS, CDR2 FQNEAQ. This CDR3 has 15 amino acids. In nucleotides, the CDR3 is TGTGCCAGCAGCCCATGGACAGGGAGGGCAGAGACCCAGTACTTC. It yields the protein CASSPWTGRAETQYF.

The V gene is TRBV19, the J gene TRBJ2-1, with D maybe TRBD2 (6 bases). Germline V CDR1 and CDR2: LNHDA, SQIVND (reference sequence). The CDR3 spans 13 residues. V gave up 7 bases and J gave up 9 bases, with 16 bases separating them. CDR3 amino acids: CASNSGAAAEQFF. Here the CDR3 DNA reads TGTGCCAGTAATTCGGGAGCAGCCGCTGAGCAGTTCTTC.

The CDR3 DNA sequence: TGTGCCAGCAGCCGACAGAGGAGTCGAGAGACCCAGTACTTC. Translation: CASSRQRSRETQYF. This chain uses TRBV7-9 with TRBJ2-5; tentatively, D is TRBD1 (5 bases). CDR1 and CDR2 (germline): SEHNR, FQNEAQ (reference sequence). Trimming stripped 5 bases from V and 4 bases from J, with 14 bases between. The CDR3 totals 14 residues. Based on the CDR3 plus reference TRBV7-9 and TRBJ2-5, the full variable domain is DTGVSQNPRHKITKRGQNVTFRCDPISEHNRLYWYRQTLGQGPEFLTYFQNEAQLEKSRLLSDRFSAERPKGSFSTLEIQRTEQGDSAMYLCASSRQRSRETQYFGPGTRLLVL.

The rearrangement joins TRBV30 to TRBJ2-1; D not certain. The CDR3 contains 13 residues. The V gene lost 3 bases and the J gene lost 5 bases, with 11 bases spanning the gap. Germline V gene lookup returns CDR1 GTSNPN and CDR2 SVGIG (reference sequence). Here the CDR3 reads CAWSYGFNNEQFF. The CDR3 DNA is TGTGCCTGGAGCTACGGGTTCAACAATGAGCAGTTCTTC.

The rearrangement joins TRBV5-1 to TRBJ2-2, with 9 bases fitting TRBD1. CDR1 SGHRS and CDR2 YFSETQ come from the germline V gene. J lost 7 bases, V lost 0 bases, and 7 bases had no gene match. This CDR3 has 16 amino acids. The CDR3 sequence: CASSLATGQGHGELFF. The CDR3 nucleotides are TGCGCCAGCAGCTTGGCCACGGGACAGGGCCACGGGGAGCTGTTTTTT.

Of note for this clone: The same CDR3 arises from other DNA sequences in this sample as well. The chain uses TRBV30 and TRBJ1-5; D may be TRBD1 (5 bases). The V end lost 0 bases, the J end lost 7 bases, and 10 bases lay between the germline ends. Per germline, CDR1 GTSNPN and CDR2 SVGIG (reference sequence). The CDR3 spans 13 residues. The CDR3 DNA follows: TGTGCCTGGAGTGTCCAGGGAGGACAGCCCCAGCATTTT. Its translation is CAWSVQGGQPQHF.

The V gene is TRBV7-9, the J gene TRBJ2-3, with D perhaps TRBD1 (5 bases). Between the trimmed V and J ends, which lost 1 base and 1 base, there was a span of 12 bases. Germline CDR1 and CDR2: SEHNR and FQNEAQ (reference sequence). The length of the CDR3 is 16 residues. DNA for the CDR3: TGTGCCAGCAGCTTAGTCCAGGGCCTTGGCACAGATACGCAGTATTTT. Translation: CASSLVQGLGTDTQYF.

The V call is TRBV5-1, the J call TRBJ1-2; D might be TRBD1 (5 bases). This CDR3 comprises 12 residues. Trimming removed 5 bases from V and 4 bases from J, with 9 bases in between. Germline CDR1 is SGHRS and CDR2 is YFSETQ. CDR3 sequence reads: CASRTEAYGYTF. In nucleotides, the CDR3 is TGCGCCAGCAGGACAGAAGCCTATGGCTACACCTTC.

The CDR3, as DNA: TGCGCCAGCAGCTTGTGGACAGGAGCCTACGAGCAGTACTTC. Translation gives CASSLWTGAYEQYF. The genes are TRBV5-1 and TRBJ2-5, with 7 bases fitting TRBD1. The J call may be incorrect, as the DNA end agrees better with TRBJ2-7. The CDR3 sequence is 14 residues long. CDR1 SGHRS and CDR2 YFSETQ come from the germline V gene.

The rearrangement joins TRBV27 to TRBJ1-1; 8 bases align to TRBD1. This CDR3 spans 16 amino acids. Germline CDR1 is MNHEY and CDR2 is SMNVEV (reference sequence). V was pared by 5 bases and J by 3 bases, with 11 bases of the junction left unmatched. DNA of the CDR3: TGTGCCAGCAGTGCCCTCGCGACAGGGGCGGACACTGAAGCTTTCTTT. Protein: CASSALATGADTEAFF.

V and J are TRBV2 and TRBJ2-7; the D is unclear. This CDR3 region has 13 residues. CDR1 is SNHLY and CDR2 is FYNNEI in the germline V gene. V was cut by 0 bases and J by 4 bases, with 7 bases left in between. CDR3 in amino acids: CASSEARRYEQYF. The CDR3 DNA is TGTGCCAGCAGTGAAGCGCGGCGATACGAGCAGTACTTC.

V gene TRBV19 combines with J gene TRBJ2-7, with 7 bases that match TRBD2. Germline CDR1 LNHDA, CDR2 SQIVND (reference sequence). J was trimmed by 0 bases and V by 6 bases; bases with no gene match: 8. This CDR3 spans 15 amino acids. The CDR3 spells CASSAVGGSSYEQYF. Here the CDR3 DNA reads TGTGCCAGTAGCGCGGTCGGGGGGAGCTCCTACGAGCAGTACTTC.

On this clone itself: A junction end diverges from the germline sequence, so it may reflect a read error. The chain is built from TRBV7-9 and TRBJ1-1; no definite D call. This CDR3 is built from 17 residues. The germline V gene has CDR1 SEHNR and CDR2 FQNEAQ (reference sequence). The CDR3: CSSSLQFGKPAGTEAFF. CDR3 DNA sequence: TGTTCCAGCAGCTTACAATTCGGGAAACCGGCGGGCACTGAAGCTTTCTTT.

The chain combines TRBV7-9 with TRBJ2-2; D unclear. Germline lookup yields CDR1 SEHNR and CDR2 FQNEAQ (reference sequence). The CDR3 is 14 residues long. Trimming removed 1 base from V and 5 bases from J, with 8 bases in between. The CDR3 nucleotides are TGTGCCAGCAGCTTAGATGGGCGAACCGGGGAGCTGTTTTTT. This encodes CASSLDGRTGELFF.

V and J are TRBV9 and TRBJ2-1; D perhaps matches TRBD2 (6 bases). Per the germline V gene, CDR1 is SGDLS and CDR2 is YYNGEE. This CDR3 has 15 amino acids. V lost 4 bases to trimming and J lost 6 bases, with 17 bases between them. For the CDR3, the DNA is TGTGCCAGCAGCCCACTCACCTCCGGGGGCAATGAGCAGTTCTTC. It encodes CASSPLTSGGNEQFF.